The 6 T cell receptor beta chains listed next were all sequenced from one sample in a study of CD8+ T cells in alopecia areata. The treatment is: oral pan-JAK inhibitor, 5-10 mg twice daily. The authors extracted RNA and reverse transcribed it into cDNA as the sequencing template. The protocol was immunoSEQ multiplex PCR, while the TCRdb copy is restricted to in-frame clones and leaves out a portion. This sample yields about 170,000 clones, of which 58% are seen a single time; 16% belongs to the top ten. Specimen: CD4+ T cells sorted from blood, collected at week 56, from a patient treated with tofacitinib. Every receptor here comes from a human donor with alopecia areata.

In this sample, this clone turned up once. The rearrangement uses TRBV4-2 and TRBJ1-2; D ambiguous. This CDR3 comprises 15 residues. The germline CDR1 and CDR2 sequences are LGHNA and YNFKEQ. The V end was cut by 4 bases, the J end by 4 bases, with 16 bases between. The chain's CDR3 is CASSPPPGDGYGYTF. The CDR3 DNA sequence: TGTGCCAGCAGCCCACCTCCGGGTGATGGCTATGGCTACACCTTC.

The gene calls are TRBV2 and TRBJ1-1; D possibly corresponds to TRBD1 (6 bases). The CDR3 is 13 residues long. CDR1 is SNHLY and CDR2 is FYNNEI in the germline V gene. Trimming pared 0 bases from V and 12 bases from J, leaving 14 bases between. For the CDR3, the DNA is TGTGCCAGCAGTGAAGCGCCGGGCAGGGGAACTTTCTTT. Residues: CASSEAPGRGTFF.

J is TRBJ2-5 and V is TRBV20-1, with D possibly TRBD2 on 6 matching bases. Germline V gives CDR1 DFQATT, CDR2 SNEGSKA (reference sequence). The CDR3 totals 11 residues. V dropped 0 bases and J dropped 9 bases, with 8 bases sitting between them. CDR3 amino acids: CSARDGGAQYF. CDR3 coding DNA: TGCAGTGCTAGAGATGGAGGGGCCCAGTACTTC.

This clone has just a few counts. The chain carries TRBV7-9 and TRBJ1-2; 8 bases line up with TRBD1. The CDR3 contains 13 residues. Germline values: CDR1 SEHNR, CDR2 FQNEAQ (reference sequence). Trimming at V came to 5 bases and at J to 8 bases, leaving 7 bases not matched to a gene. As DNA, the CDR3 is TGTGCCAGCAGCCCGACAGGGGCGAAGGGCTACACCTTC. Amino acids: CASSPTGAKGYTF. Full variable domain (rest looked up from reference TRBV7-9 and TRBJ1-2): DTGVSQNPRHKITKRGQNVTFRCDPISEHNRLYWYRQTLGQGPEFLTYFQNEAQLEKSRLLSDRFSAERPKGSFSTLEIQRTEQGDSAMYLCASSPTGAKGYTFGSGTRLTVV.

The table lists this clone with a few counts. The V call is TRBV2, the J call TRBJ2-3; D is perhaps TRBD1 or TRBD2 (5 bases each). CDR3 length: 14 residues. Trimming took off 6 bases at V and 4 bases at J, with 14 bases between the two ends. Germline assignment: CDR1 SNHLY and CDR2 FYNNEI. CDR3: CASSGARLADTQYF. The CDR3 DNA is TGTGCCAGCAGCGGGGCTAGATTGGCAGATACGCAGTATTTT.

V gene TRBV5-1 combines with J gene TRBJ2-1; 13 bases fit TRBD2. Germline CDR1 is SGHRS and CDR2 is YFSETQ. V shed 0 bases, J shed 7 bases, and the junction held 4 bases outside the gene matches. This CDR3 comprises 16 residues. The chain's CDR3 is CASSLGGLAGVNEQFF. CDR3 sequence (DNA): TGCGCCAGCAGCTTGGGAGGACTAGCGGGGGTGAATGAGCAGTTCTTC.